A single sample is the source of the 11 T cell receptor beta chains below, sequenced in a study of CD8 T cells in ankylosing spondylitis. TCRdb redid the calling of the 5' RACE reads with MiXCR, one entry per CDR3 protein. The repertoire includes under 300,000 distinct CDR3 sequences, 9.5% to 12% of them detected once, and 6% to 8.5% sits in the top ten. The sample consisted of blood, either unsorted or a sorted T cell fraction (not recorded which). All receptors derive from a male donor with ankylosing spondylitis or in good health (not recorded which).

This clonotype was seen ten or more times. This chain links TRBV20-1 with TRBJ2-1, with 13 nucleotides matching TRBD2. This CDR3 has 15 amino acids. Germline CDR1 is DFQATT and CDR2 is SNEGSKA (reference sequence). V lost 5 bases to trimming and J lost 2 bases; unmatched junction nucleotides: 3. CDR3 in DNA: TGCAGTGCTGGGGGACTAGCGGGGACCTACAATGAGCAGTTCTTC. It yields the protein CSAGGLAGTYNEQFF.

This clonotype was detected only a few times. The rearrangement links TRBV14 to TRBJ2-3, with D hard to call. The germline V gene has CDR1 SGHDN and CDR2 FVKESK. V was clipped by 2 bases and J by 10 bases, with 13 bases between them. The CDR3 loop spans 13 amino acids. The CDR3 coding sequence is TGTGCCAGCAGCCAATCCCTGAGAGAGGCGCAGTATTTT. Its protein product is CASSQSLREAQYF.

The sample holds a few counts of this clonotype. V gene TRBV15 combines with J gene TRBJ2-3, with 8 nucleotides matching TRBD2. CDR1 is LNHNV, CDR2 YYDKDF, per germline (reference sequence). Germline trimming cut 5 bases from V and 6 bases from J; bases unmatched to any gene: 7. CDR3 size: 14 residues. The DNA of the CDR3 is TGTGCCACCAGCGCCGGGACTAGAGAGGATACGCAGTATTTT. Its translation is CATSAGTREDTQYF.

There are many counts of this clonotype. For the CDR3, the DNA is TGCGCCAGCACCCCGTCCCGGGGGAACTATGGCTACACCTTC. It translates to CASTPSRGNYGYTF. The chain combines TRBV5-1 with TRBJ1-2; a weak D match, TRBD1 (5 bases). The CDR3 is 14 residues long. The V end lost 6 bases, the J end lost 2 bases, and 14 bases lay between the germline ends. Per the germline V gene, CDR1 is SGHRS and CDR2 is YFSETQ.

This clonotype appeared a few times. The chain employs TRBV3-1 and TRBJ2-3; D may be TRBD1 (5 bases). Germline assignment: CDR1 LGHDT and CDR2 YNNKEL (reference sequence). The CDR3 length is 12 residues. The germline V and J ends were trimmed by 1 base and 6 bases, with 5 bases remaining between them. The CDR3 nucleotides read TGTGCCAGCAGCCAAGGGGGCGATACGCAGTATTTT. Translation gives CASSQGGDTQYF.

This clonotype was observed many times. This chain joins TRBV20-1 and TRBJ2-1; no firm D call. This CDR3 region has 11 residues. Germline assignment: CDR1 DFQATT and CDR2 SNEGSKA (reference sequence). V was clipped by 6 bases and J by 8 bases, with 11 bases between them. This chain's CDR3 is CSAHEAHEQFF. The DNA of the CDR3 is TGCAGTGCCCACGAGGCCCATGAGCAGTTCTTC.

The chain employs TRBV5-1 and TRBJ2-3; D may be TRBD2 (6 bases). CDR1 is SGHRS and CDR2 is YFSETQ in the germline V gene. Trimming pared 5 bases from V and 6 bases from J, leaving 13 bases between. The CDR3 is made up of 13 amino acids. CDR3 amino acids: CASRGGGMDTQYF. The CDR3 bases are TGCGCCAGCAGGGGCGGCGGGATGGATACGCAGTATTTT.

The chain employs TRBV7-9 and TRBJ1-4; D unclear. Germline lookup yields CDR1 SEHNR and CDR2 FQNEAQ (reference sequence). The CDR3 has 14 residues. The V end lost 4 bases, the J end lost 8 bases, and 14 bases lay between the germline ends. For the CDR3, the DNA is TGTGCCAGCAGCTCGGATTTAGCTGACGAAAAACTGTTTTTT. Its protein is CASSSDLADEKLFF.

This clonotype was detected many times. This chain connects TRBV5-1 to TRBJ2-7; TRBD1 matches at 7 bases. The trim removed 1 base at V and 2 bases at J, leaving 6 bases unmatched. This CDR3 spans 15 amino acids. In germline, CDR1 is SGHRS, CDR2 YFSETQ. Here the CDR3 DNA reads TGCGCCAGCAGCTTGAGGGGGACAGAAGCCTACGAGCAGTACTTC. Residues: CASSLRGTEAYEQYF.

This clonotype has a handful of counts. The gene calls are TRBV7-8 and TRBJ2-3, with 9 bases lining up with TRBD1. V was pared by 5 bases and J by 2 bases, with 5 bases of the junction left unmatched. The germline V gene encodes CDR1 SGHVS and CDR2 FQNEAQ. The CDR3 totals 15 residues. This CDR3 is CASSLRDRATDTQYF. As DNA, the CDR3 is TGTGCCAGCAGCCTACGGGACAGGGCCACAGATACGCAGTATTTT.

This clonotype was counted at least ten times. The chain uses TRBV27 and TRBJ2-7; TRBD2 matches 8 bases. Germline values: CDR1 MNHEY, CDR2 SMNVEV (reference sequence). Trimming took 5 bases from V and 3 from J; bases not matched to a gene: 6. This CDR3 is 14 amino acids long. The CDR3 here is CASSATAGGYEQYF. DNA for the CDR3: TGTGCCAGCAGTGCTACGGCGGGGGGCTACGAGCAGTACTTC.